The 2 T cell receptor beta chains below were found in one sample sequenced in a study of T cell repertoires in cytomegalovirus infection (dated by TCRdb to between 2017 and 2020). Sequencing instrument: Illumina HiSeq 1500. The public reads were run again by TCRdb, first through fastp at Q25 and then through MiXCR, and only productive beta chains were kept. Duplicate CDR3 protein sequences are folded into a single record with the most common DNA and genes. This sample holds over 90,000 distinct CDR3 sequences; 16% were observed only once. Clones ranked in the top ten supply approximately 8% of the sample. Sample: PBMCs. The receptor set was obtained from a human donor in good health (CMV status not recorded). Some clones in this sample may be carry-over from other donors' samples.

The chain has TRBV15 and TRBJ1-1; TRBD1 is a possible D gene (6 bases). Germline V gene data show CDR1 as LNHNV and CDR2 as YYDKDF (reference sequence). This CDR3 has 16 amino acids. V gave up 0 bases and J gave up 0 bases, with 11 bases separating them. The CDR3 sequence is CATSRETGRLNTEAFF. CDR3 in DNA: TGTGCCACCAGCAGAGAAACAGGGCGGTTGAACACTGAAGCTTTCTTT.

CDR3 bases: TGTGCCTGGATTAGACATACCAACACCGGGGAGCTGTTTTTT. Translating it yields CAWIRHTNTGELFF. The chain carries TRBV30 and TRBJ2-2; D uncertain. Germline V gives CDR1 GTSNPN, CDR2 SVGIG (reference sequence). The CDR3 consists of 14 residues. Trimming took off 4 bases at V and 2 bases at J, with 11 bases between the two ends.